The source of this T cell receptor beta chain is a study of T cell clusters in autoimmune cytopenias (dated by TCRdb to between 2018 and 2021). Study-wide context: A median TRB sequencing depth of about 50,000 reads per sample was reached, and a median of roughly 2,300 distinct TRB clonotypes per sample was obtained. Peripheral blood TRB and IGH repertoires were sequenced in autoimmune cytopenia patients at active disease and during treatment follow-up, alongside healthy, CLL and autoimmune hepatitis controls. Controls were approximately 25 age-matched healthy donors for primary cytopenia and around 13 age-matched CLL patients for secondary cytopenia. The study aimed to test whether autoimmune cytopenia patients carry a disease-specific immune repertoire signature usable as a blood-based biomarker. The investigation overall reported the following: The T cell clusters were defined in silico only, and their functional role remained to be validated experimentally. The cluster-lack signature was not observed for secondary cytopenia versus CLL, as the signature was apparently masked by the dominant lymphoma-associated repertoire. TRB repertoire shifts, with less even repertoires in secondary cytopenia and CLL, mostly reflected lymphoma bias rather than autoimmunity. Healthy donors showed around 3.1-fold more exclusive TRB clusters than active autoimmune hepatitis patients, consistent with an autoimmunity-wide signature. A lack of physiological T cell clusters in primary autoimmune cytopenia patients was suggested by GLIPH, as 51 clusters were found to be exclusive to healthy donors versus around 17 exclusive to patients.

Comments on this clonotype: Its binding antigen is unknown.

The CDR3 runs 15 amino acids, cysteine and phenylalanine included. No DNA is given. The germline V gene supplies CDR1 MRHNA and CDR2 SNTAGT. TRB rearrangements were amplified by multiplex PCR using a touch-down protocol with TRB-A and TRB-B primer pools mixed in one tube. Illumina adapters and sample indices were added to the amplicons through two consecutive PCR reactions performed with Phusion HS II polymerase. The amplicons were gel-purified using the NucleoSpin Gel and PCR Clean-up kit, after which quantification was performed by Qubit and quality was checked on an Agilent 2100 Bioanalyzer. Sequencing of the libraries was done on an Illumina MiSeq with paired-end, single-indexed, 600-cycle runs. The original methods were these. Alignment and assembly of TRB reads were performed with MiXCR version 2.1.12 and the default MiXCR reference library. A clone was defined by each unique CDR3 nucleotide sequence, and the analysis included only productive sequences with two or more reads. Repertoire diversity was assessed by alpha-parameterized diversity profiles (alpha 0 to 5), including Shannon (alpha 1) and Simpson (alpha 2) indices, computed with an R script. The tcR package was used to compute combinatorial TRB VJ usage, which was then compared between cohorts by principal component analysis with ade4. Using GLIPH, TCRbeta CDR3s were clustered on pairs of cohorts matched for age and read depth, and a Wilcoxon test was used to compare cluster frequencies. Each entry corresponds to one CDR3 protein sequence from reads that TCRdb reprocessed, and DNA is not given. TCRdb's processing, not the study's, gives the V and J calls here. Per the sample table, the count is 1,100 to 1,500 distinct CDR3 sequences. Approximately 56% of the sample is taken by the ten largest.

TRB amplification used about 230 ng of peripheral blood genomic DNA, some 38,000 genome equivalents, per sample. None of the 15 or so chronic lymphocytic leukemia controls had been treated or had autoimmune cytopenia, and among these controls 5 were female, with a mean age of around 66 years and a median age of approximately 64 years. The same data also contributed to another study, on T cell repertoires in aging, cancer and after chemotherapy. That second publication adds: Donors were distributed across six age groups ranging from 30 or younger to 70 or older, with at least three individuals included per group. In the hematological group, the paired samples taken before and after chemotherapy came from chronic lymphocytic leukemia patients given fludarabine- or bendamustine-based regimens. The full dataset contained approximately 9.6 million TCR reads. Untreated patients with hematological or solid cancers showed significantly lower blood TCR diversity and higher clonality than age-matched healthy donors. In healthy donors, the decline in TCR diversity with age was mainly due to loss of richness, whereas in cancer patients loss of evenness also played a role. Median generation probability increased over the chemotherapy interval in both cancer cohorts, suggesting repertoire reconstitution through rebound thymic output. According to the authors, the repertoire data do not allow conclusions to be drawn about immunological memory after chemotherapy. Hematological cancer patients had lymphoid organ infiltration, which may itself impair thymic emigration or peripheral T cell expansion. To look at immunoaging and at how T cells reconstitute after chemotherapy, the study profiled TCR beta repertoires in peripheral blood from both healthy donors and cancer patients. Alongside some 96 healthy donors serving as a reference group, the cohort included some 220 cancer patients, of whom roughly 92 had hematological cancers and 124 had solid cancers. TRB sequences were processed with MiXCR versions 2.12 and 3.0.5. Shannon diversity, evenness, clonality (one minus evenness), and alpha-parameterized diversity profiles from alpha 0 to 5 were included as repertoire metrics. The IGoR algorithm was used to calculate generation probabilities for clones in the paired samples taken before and after chemotherapy.

The sequence is built from TRBV6-4 and TRBJ2-3; TCRdb selects TRBD2, and the lack of DNA leaves this call unchecked. Sequenced input: peripheral blood. This sequence was found in a human donor with chronic lymphocytic leukemia. The CDR3 in this case is CASSPGGRATDTQYF.